This T cell receptor beta chain was profiled in a study of CD8 T cells in Susac syndrome. The CDR3 is 15 residues long. J gave up 0 bases and V 5 bases, and 3 bases lay outside the gene matches. Germline assignment: CDR1 SGHVS and CDR2 FNYEAQ. RNA in amounts of roughly 0.5 to 1 ug was reverse transcribed with random hexamers. The authors amplified TCR beta CDR3 across 54 Vbeta and 13 Jbeta using immunoSEQ multiplex PCR. In TCRdb, the immunoSEQ multiplex PCR reads were re-called with MiXCR into one record per CDR3 protein. The repertoire holds approximately 160,000 distinct CDR3 sequences, with about 94% as singletons.

The sequencing sample was made of CD4+ T cells from PBMCs. The source is a human donor with multiple sclerosis. The genes are TRBV7-6 and TRBJ1-4; 7 bases are a match to TRBD1. The CDR3 spells CASSLGQTTNEKLFF. In nucleotides, the CDR3 is TGTGCCAGCAGCCTGGGACAGACAACTAATGAAAAACTGTTTTTT.